This paragraph covers one TCR beta chain sequence. The data were taken from a study of blood T cell repertoires in COVID-19. The table came from immunoSEQ multiplex PCR; TCRdb's copy has only in-frame clones and leaves some out. The sample carries fewer than 90,000 clones, 80% recorded once. Germline loops: CDR1 SGHDT, CDR2 YYEEEE. The CDR3 runs 18 residues. The J segment lost 3 bases and the V segment lost 7 bases, leaving 20 bases of the junction unmatched. V gene TRBV5-6 combines with J gene TRBJ2-7, with 9 bases identical to TRBD1. This receptor was taken from a woman older than 75 with acute or convalescent COVID-19. What was sequenced was peripheral blood. CDR3 bases: TGTGCCAGCCCTTTAATCCCACAGGGGGCGAATACACTCTACGAGCAGTACTTC. This codes for CASPLIPQGANTLYEQYF.